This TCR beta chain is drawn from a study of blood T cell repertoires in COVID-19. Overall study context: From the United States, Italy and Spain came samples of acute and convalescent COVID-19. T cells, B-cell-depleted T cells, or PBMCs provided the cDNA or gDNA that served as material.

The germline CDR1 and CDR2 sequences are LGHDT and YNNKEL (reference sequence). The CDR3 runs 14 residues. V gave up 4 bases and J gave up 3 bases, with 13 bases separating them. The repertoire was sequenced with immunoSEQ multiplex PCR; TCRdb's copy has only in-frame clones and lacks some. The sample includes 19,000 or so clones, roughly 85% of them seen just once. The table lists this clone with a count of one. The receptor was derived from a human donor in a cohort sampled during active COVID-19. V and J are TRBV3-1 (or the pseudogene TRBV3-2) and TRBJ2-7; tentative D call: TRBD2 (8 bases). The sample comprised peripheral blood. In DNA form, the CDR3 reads TGTGCCAGCAGCCCGGGGGGGACAGACTACGAGCAGTACTTC. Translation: CASSPGGTDYEQYF.